The T cell receptor beta chain described here comes from a study of cytomegalovirus exposure and HLA in healthy donors (dated by TCRdb to the late 2010s). At the level of the whole study: An earlier analysis of roughly 610 of the donors reported 276 Gb of sequence data and about 120 million unique TCR beta sequences obtained from about 179 million T cells. An early release that covered about 600 HLA-typed donors contained about 300 gigabases of sequencing data and 85 million to 100 million unique TCR sequences. Of the roughly 410 genotyped donors, less than 90% were placed in the genetic ancestry cluster associated with self-reported Caucasian donors. The study was designed to test whether signatures of past pathogen exposure could be identified by cataloging public T cell receptors. Using immunosequencing, the study profiled T cell repertoires from 500 to 800 subjects and related those repertoires to cytomegalovirus serostatus. In addition to the first cohort of around 670 subjects, a separate validation cohort of 120 different subjects was used. To predict cytomegalovirus infection status, the study brought together high-throughput TCR immunosequencing, statistical association of individual TCRs with disease status, and machine learning. To study patterns of TCR occurrence, a later analysis re-analyzed previously published TCR beta repertoires from more than 550 donors and added high-resolution HLA genotyping. In the later analysis, no new phenotypic data were used to find candidate immune exposures; instead, reliance was placed on TCR beta sequences and their occurrence across donors. In an earlier analysis of 587 of the donors, high-throughput TCR beta sequencing was used to judge whether each TCR beta V gene segment behaved as functional or pseudogenic. Donor age, sex, ethnicity and CMV serostatus were compiled together with the repertoire data. Genome-wide SNP genotypes for about 55% of the 666 donors were used in a later genetic analysis, which treated that subset as a discovery cohort. All discovery cohort repertoires had been generated on a single sequencing platform. HLA typing covered class I and class II loci at four-digit resolution. Typing coverage varied by locus: 629-630 donors for A, B, C, DRB1 and DQB1; about 520 for DQA1; more than 600 for DPA1; approximately 470 for DPB1. Roughly 5 DR-DQ haplotypes were handled as single units for association and clustering, since linkage in the cohort was strong. Across 398 genotyped donors of the cohort, an average of about 240,000 unique TCR beta nucleotide sequences per donor were sequenced, and roughly 17% of those sequences were non-productive. What the work shows at the level of the full study, not this receptor alone: When HLA alleles, especially DR and DQ, strongly co-occurred, attributing TCR associations to individual alleles was difficult. The authors suggested that the approach could potentially be extended to other disease states and immunological phenotypes. A group of highly shared sequence variants was considered likely to be a technical artifact of the sequencing pipeline. According to a later analysis, TCR association rates differed among HLA loci, with DRB1 alleles showing the most associated TCRs and HLA-C alleles showing the fewest. The presence/absence analyses assumed that sequencing depth was roughly uniform across donors, and that assumption may not be true. A later analysis reported that several top co-occurrence clusters appeared linked to parvovirus B19, influenza, CMV and Epstein-Barr virus. Because the 87-base-pair reads could not distinguish some IMGT-functional V segments, including TRBV6-2 and TRBV6-3, those segments were excluded. Linkage disequilibrium might explain the correlated functional status among segregating V segments, but an unknown experimental factor could not be excluded. Most TCR sequences were observed very rarely across donors, whereas some public TCRs were present in many individuals. In this cohort, only TCR beta chains were sequenced, and detectable features were limited by the absence of alpha or paired-chain data. HLA typing was unavailable for some donors at each locus, so association tests used only the typed subset. In a later analysis, HLA-associated TCR beta chains were found to be more clonally expanded and to have lower generation probabilities than equally common non-associated chains. The classifier was reported to diagnose cytomegalovirus status with high specificity and sensitivity in both the original and validation cohorts. A further reported finding was that TCR beta sequences accurately predicted the HLA-A and HLA-B alleles for most subjects in the first cohort. Because counts were too low, 15 to 20 rarely observed V segments, including chromosome 9 orphons, were left out of the earlier analysis of 587 of the donors. In the study, roughly 160 TCR beta chains were listed as associated with cytomegalovirus. The only immune exposure information available for the cohort was CMV serostatus. In an earlier analysis of approximately 590 of the donors, most TCR beta V segments were observed in productive rearrangements about 90% or about 30% of the time, broadly matching IMGT annotations. A later genetic analysis associated a missense DCLRE1C variant with V-gene and J-gene trimming of TCR beta chains, and an independent cohort replicated the association. Compared with the roughly 670-donor mean, donors in an Asian-associated ancestry cluster had fewer N-insertions in productive TCRs, according to a later genetic analysis. According to a later analysis, most CMV-associated TCR beta chains appeared to be HLA-restricted, and the HLA associations seemed to be driven largely by CMV exposure. A later analysis associated 15,000 to 20,000 TCR beta sequences with specific HLA alleles at a false discovery rate of 0.05. In vitro tests confirmed that a few of the cytomegalovirus-associated TCR beta chains recognize cytomegalovirus antigens.

The V end gives up 3 bases and the J end 6 bases, leaving 5 bases in the junction not matched to a gene. The germline V gene sets CDR1 to SNHLY and CDR2 to FYNNEI. The CDR3 runs 13 residues from the cysteine to the phenylalanine. Just CDR3 DNA is preserved here, 39 bases in frame from base 1. Library prep was done by the immunoSEQ multiplex PCR assay. For the multiplex PCR, a mixture combining 60 forward primers for TCR Vbeta segments and 13 reverse primers for TCR Jbeta segments was used. The CDR3 region of rearranged TCR beta genes was amplified from genomic DNA by a multiplex PCR assay. The amplified TCR beta libraries were sequenced on the Illumina HiSeq System as 87-base-pair reads. In the authors' own workflow: Across the roughly 640 repertoires, a later analysis counted 78 million or so unique TCR beta chains, around 10 million of which were shared by at least two donors. To remove PCR and sequencing errors, raw reads were error-corrected and collapsed into unique sequences using a nearest-neighbor algorithm that merged closely related sequences. To assign V, D and J gene segments, CDR3 sequences were aligned to IMGT reference sequences. Each retained sequence needed at least a six-nucleotide match to both a V gene segment and a J gene segment. A rearrangement was called productive if the CDR3 had no stop codons and remained in frame with V and J, and every other rearrangement was called non-productive. CDR3 was defined by IMGT convention, running from the second conserved V-encoded cysteine to the conserved J-encoded phenylalanine. The earlier analysis of roughly 590 of the donors excluded any sequence lacking an unambiguous match to a single V gene segment. An earlier analysis of just under 600 of the donors called V segments functional above 56.7% productive rearrangements and segregating when the between-donor standard deviation exceeded 5%. A statistical classification framework was developed to diagnose cytomegalovirus status using the catalog of TCR beta chain sequences. A later analysis assigned V and J genes by comparing TCR nucleotide sequences with IMGT/GENE-DB human TR gene sequences. Using the TCRdist pipeline, a later analysis assigned CDR3 sequences along with most-parsimonious VDJ recombination scenarios. A later analysis defined each TCR beta chain by its CDR3 amino acid sequence plus V-gene family, and excluded reads lacking a unique V-gene family. A later analysis removed nearly 600 highly shared, low-generation-probability nucleotide sequences to deal with suspected cross-contamination and a sequencing artifact. For each public chain, a later analysis derived a clonal expansion index from normalized ranks of inferred template counts within each repertoire. A later analysis computed generation probabilities with a VDJ recombination model fitted to out-of-frame rearrangements, and checked the results against IGoR. Hypergeometric tests were used in a later analysis to score TCR-TCR, TCR-HLA and TCR-CMV co-occurrence, with a repertoire-size bias correction applied to the TCR pairs. In a later analysis, false discovery rates were estimated by permuting HLA or CMV assignments 20 times. In a later analysis, co-occurring TCRs were grouped with DBSCAN, and TCRdist sequence similarity was added when clustering was performed within HLA-allele-positive subsets. For co-occurrence clustering, repertoires with fewer than 30,000 or more than 120,000 public chains were excluded, along with about five repertoires with anomalous nucleotide sharing. TCRdb retrieved this table from immuneACCESS and kept in-frame rearrangements only. Not all clones are present; in checked studies, unresolved V genes account for under half, and no reason is known for the remainder. The V and J calls and clone size come from that table; D and trimming were worked out from the DNA. In this sample the table shows about 220,000 clones, less than 85% of which occur a single time. Over 0.55% of the sample is taken by the ten largest.

A remark on this clone: The clone's antigen remains unknown. Base qualities are not at hand, and no much larger clone is one base apart.

The cohort comprised some 700 healthy bone marrow donors. At the time of sampling, all cohort members were nominally healthy, though unrecorded immune exposures were likely present. The donor tested CMV seronegative and was one of the 352 seronegative cohort members. A peripheral blood sample was collected from each donor, and TCR beta sequencing was performed on peripheral blood mononuclear cells. The Qiagen DNeasy Blood Extraction Kit was used to extract genomic DNA from the blood cell samples. This chain joins TRBV2 to TRBJ2-7, and 7 junctional nucleotides match TRBD1. This clonotype originated in a man younger than 30 in good health and CMV-seronegative. Sequencing was performed on PBMCs. Here is the DNA: TGTGCCAGCAGTGATAAACAGGGGTTCGAGCAGTACTTC. It specifies CASSDKQGFEQYF.